What follows is one T cell receptor beta chain and its context. Germline V lookup: CDR1 MNHNY, CDR2 SVGAGI (reference sequence). The V segment lost 4 bases and the J segment 5 bases; nucleotides outside the gene matches: 7. CDR3 length: 14 residues. The data were taken from a study of shared clonotypes between healthy human individuals. Generated by immunoSEQ multiplex PCR, the TCRdb table keeps only in-frame clones and is missing some. Of more than 400,000 clones in the sample, about 78% are singletons; the top ten hold approximately 12%. Material for sequencing was PBMCs. The chain links TRBV6-6 to TRBJ2-7, with TRBD1 matching over 8 bases. The source of this sequence is a woman between 40 and 55 years old in good health. Some clones in this sample may be carry-over from other donors' samples. This CDR3 reads CASSFGQGKHEQYF. The DNA for the CDR3 is TGTGCCAGCAGTTTCGGACAGGGTAAACACGAGCAGTACTTC.